These 3 T cell receptor beta chains came from one sample sequenced in a study of T cell responses to AZD1222 COVID-19 vaccine. Some clones are missing from TCRdb's copy, which holds only in-frame ones; the method was immunoSEQ multiplex PCR. The data hold roughly 100,000 clones, with more than 75% observed a single time. The sequenced sample was peripheral blood, obtained on day 0 of AZD1222 vaccination. The receptors shown here come from an adult in good health.

The chain has TRBV15 and TRBJ2-7; TRBD2 matches at 7 bases. V trimming: 1 base; J trimming: 6 bases; junction bases outside the gene matches: 9. This CDR3 contains 15 residues. Germline CDR1 is LNHNV and CDR2 is YYDKDF (reference sequence). The CDR3 reads CATSRGQISGGEQYF. The CDR3 DNA is TGTGCCACCAGCAGAGGACAGATTTCGGGAGGCGAGCAGTACTTC.

The V and J genes are TRBV5-1 and TRBJ1-6, with D uncertain. Trimming took 9 bases from V and 10 from J, leaving 17 bases between them. In germline, CDR1 is SGHRS, CDR2 YFSETQ. This CDR3 is 13 amino acids long. Written as DNA, the CDR3 is TGCGCCAATCCACCTTCCCCATCATCACCCCTCCACTTT. This translates into CANPPSPSSPLHF.

This chain joins TRBV7-9 and TRBJ2-7; TRBD1 matches at 10 bases. The CDR3 runs to 15 residues. Germline trimming cut 3 bases from V and 0 bases from J; bases unmatched to any gene: 2. Germline CDR1 reads SEHNR; CDR2 reads FQNEAQ (reference sequence). CDR3 sequence (DNA): TGTGCCAGCAGCTTGGGACAGGGGTACTCCTACGAGCAGTACTTC. This gives the protein CASSLGQGYSYEQYF.